This note documents a single TCR beta chain sequence. This entry is derived from a study of OX40 agonist ivuxolimab in advanced cancers. The CDR3 runs to 19 residues. Germline V lookup: CDR1 SGHVS, CDR2 FNYEAQ. J was trimmed by 6 bases and V by 5 bases; bases with no gene match: 16. Assay: immunoSEQ multiplex PCR; the TCRdb copy retains only in-frame clones and omits some. The table has some 85,000 clones, around nine tenths seen once; the top ten hold approximately 0.67%. The specimen comprised CD4+ or CD8+ T cells sorted from blood, sampled in a trial of the OX40 agonist ivuxolimab. The sequence came from an adult with an advanced solid tumor such as melanoma, head and neck, liver or kidney cancer. The chain has TRBV7-6 and TRBJ2-2, with 12 bases aligning to TRBD1. The CDR3 reads CASSPQGQGANIEAGELFF. The CDR3 DNA is TGTGCCAGCAGCCCCCAGGGACAGGGGGCGAACATCGAAGCCGGGGAGCTGTTTTTT.